Listed below are T cell receptor beta chains from one sample, sequenced in a study of blood T cell repertoires in COVID-19. Sequencing was performed with immunoSEQ multiplex PCR; in TCRdb, only in-frame clones are kept and a portion is missing. The top ten hold almost 4.5% of the sample, which has 100,000 or so clones, nearly 95% seen once. Sequencing input: peripheral blood. The receptors were gathered from a human donor with active COVID-19. The donor label of this sample is uncertain. Each CDR3 is given with its conserved first and last residue. Each record gives: D gene, J gene, clone size, V gene, CDR3 DNA, CDR3 protein. The D gene is left open where the match is weak. A clone size is listed for some rows: how often the clone was seen (once, few, many), or a class if it is expanded.

d_call: NA; j_call: TRBJ2-2; clone_size: NA; v_call: TRBV18; cdr3_nt: TGTGCCAGCTCACCACGTTCAGACACCGGGGAGCTGTTTTTT; cdr3_aa: CASSPRSDTGELFF
d_call: TRBD2; j_call: TRBJ2-5; clone_size: once; v_call: TRBV5-1; cdr3_nt: TGCGCCAGCAGCCCACAAGGCGGGGGGGGACAAGAGACCCAGTACTTC; cdr3_aa: CASSPQGGGGQETQYF
d_call: TRBD1; j_call: TRBJ2-7; clone_size: NA; v_call: TRBV7-9; cdr3_nt: TGTGCCAGCAGCCCTACAGGGGGCACGAGGGAGCAGCACTTC; cdr3_aa: CASSPTGGTREQHF
d_call: NA; j_call: TRBJ2-3; clone_size: NA; v_call: TRBV6-2/TRBV6-3; cdr3_nt: TGTGCCAGCAGTTACGGGCTATGGACAGATACGCAGTATTTT; cdr3_aa: CASSYGLWTDTQYF
d_call: NA; j_call: TRBJ2-3; clone_size: NA; v_call: TRBV18; cdr3_nt: TGTGCCAGCTCACCGGTACCGGCAGGGGACAGCACAGATACGCAGTATTTT; cdr3_aa: CASSPVPAGDSTDTQYF
d_call: TRBD1; j_call: TRBJ1-1; clone_size: NA; v_call: TRBV7-9; cdr3_nt: TGTGCCAGCAGCTTAGGGGACAGAGAAGCTTTCTTT; cdr3_aa: CASSLGDREAFF
d_call: TRBD2; j_call: TRBJ2-7; clone_size: once; v_call: TRBV5-6; cdr3_nt: TGTGCCAGCAGCCTCGTTAGCGGGGGGTTTGAAGAGCAGTACTTC; cdr3_aa: CASSLVSGGFEEQYF
d_call: TRBD1; j_call: TRBJ1-1; clone_size: NA; v_call: TRBV11-3; cdr3_nt: TGTGCCAGCAGGCGTACTAGACAGGGGGGTGAAGCTTTCTTT; cdr3_aa: CASRRTRQGGEAFF
d_call: TRBD2; j_call: TRBJ2-5; clone_size: NA; v_call: TRBV9; cdr3_nt: TGTGCCAGCAGCGTCGTAGCGGGGGGGCGAGAGACCCAGTACTTC; cdr3_aa: CASSVVAGGRETQYF
d_call: TRBD2; j_call: TRBJ2-2; clone_size: NA; v_call: TRBV5-1; cdr3_nt: TGCGCCAGCAGCTTGGGTGGACTAGCGGGAGACACCGGGGAGCTGTTTTTT; cdr3_aa: CASSLGGLAGDTGELFF
d_call: TRBD2; j_call: TRBJ2-4; clone_size: NA; v_call: TRBV28; cdr3_nt: TGTGCCAGCAGTTGGTTGGCTAGCGGGAGGGAAAACATTCAGTACTTC; cdr3_aa: CASSWLASGRENIQYF
d_call: NA; j_call: TRBJ1-1; clone_size: NA; v_call: TRBV5-6; cdr3_nt: TGTGCCAGCAGCTCACAGATGAACACTGAAGCTTTCTTT; cdr3_aa: CASSSQMNTEAFF
d_call: NA; j_call: TRBJ2-7; clone_size: NA; v_call: TRBV7-8; cdr3_nt: TGTGCCAGCAGCCCGAGGGACGAGCAGTACTTC; cdr3_aa: CASSPRDEQYF
d_call: NA; j_call: TRBJ2-3; clone_size: NA; v_call: TRBV6-5; cdr3_nt: TGTGCCAGCAGTCCCCGGGGGGCGACAGATACGCAGTATTTT; cdr3_aa: CASSPRGATDTQYF
d_call: NA; j_call: TRBJ2-1; clone_size: once; v_call: TRBV15; cdr3_nt: TGTGCCACCAGCAGAGATCTCTCGGGGTGGATGGACAATGAGCAGTTCTTC; cdr3_aa: CATSRDLSGWMDNEQFF
d_call: NA; j_call: TRBJ2-1; clone_size: NA; v_call: TRBV29-1; cdr3_nt: TGCAGCGTTGAAGACGGCCTCCGGGGAAAATACAATGAGCAGTTCTTC; cdr3_aa: CSVEDGLRGKYNEQFF
d_call: TRBD2; j_call: TRBJ2-5; clone_size: NA; v_call: TRBV5-1; cdr3_nt: TGCGCCAGCAGCTTGGCTAGCGGAAACCACCAAGAGACCCAGTACTTC; cdr3_aa: CASSLASGNHQETQYF
d_call: TRBD1; j_call: TRBJ1-1; clone_size: NA; v_call: TRBV6-2/TRBV6-3; cdr3_nt: TGTGCCAGCAGTGTTATTCCGGGACAGGGGGCAAGGACTGAAGCTTTCTTT; cdr3_aa: CASSVIPGQGARTEAFF
d_call: TRBD1; j_call: TRBJ1-4; clone_size: NA; v_call: TRBV7-8; cdr3_nt: TGTGCCAGCCGACAGGGGGCAGGAGAAAAACTGTTTTTT; cdr3_aa: CASRQGAGEKLFF
d_call: NA; j_call: TRBJ1-1; clone_size: NA; v_call: TRBV29-1; cdr3_nt: TGCAGCGCCCCAGAGCAGGGCACTGAAGCTTTCTTT; cdr3_aa: CSAPEQGTEAFF
d_call: NA; j_call: TRBJ2-3; clone_size: NA; v_call: TRBV19; cdr3_nt: TGTGCCAGTACCGCGGGGCGGCATGGAGATACGCAGTATTTT; cdr3_aa: CASTAGRHGDTQYF
d_call: NA; j_call: TRBJ1-6; clone_size: NA; v_call: TRBV19; cdr3_nt: TGTGCCGGGGGCGGAACTACAGGTTCACCCCTCCACTTT; cdr3_aa: CAGGGTTGSPLHF
d_call: TRBD1; j_call: TRBJ2-3; clone_size: NA; v_call: TRBV6-6; cdr3_nt: TGTGCCAGCAGTTACTCATCCGACAGGGGGTCTTCGCAGTATTTT; cdr3_aa: CASSYSSDRGSSQYF
d_call: NA; j_call: TRBJ1-4; clone_size: NA; v_call: TRBV11-3; cdr3_nt: TGTGCCAGCAGCCCTAGCGCGGGCACTAATGAAAAACTGTTTTTT; cdr3_aa: CASSPSAGTNEKLFF
d_call: NA; j_call: TRBJ2-1; clone_size: few; v_call: TRBV18; cdr3_nt: TGTGCCAGCTCACCACACATTTTCATGCAGGGCTCCTACAATGAGCAGTTCTTC; cdr3_aa: CASSPHIFMQGSYNEQFF
d_call: NA; j_call: TRBJ2-7; clone_size: NA; v_call: TRBV3-1/TRBV3-2; cdr3_nt: TGTGCCAGCAGCCAAGATGGGCATGGGGCGGTACTTAGCTCCTACGAGCAGTACTTC; cdr3_aa: CASSQDGHGAVLSSYEQYF
d_call: TRBD2; j_call: TRBJ2-7; clone_size: few; v_call: TRBV5-1; cdr3_nt: TGCGCCAGCAGCTTGGTGTCTAGCGGGAGCAACGAGCAGTACTTC; cdr3_aa: CASSLVSSGSNEQYF
d_call: TRBD2; j_call: TRBJ2-7; clone_size: NA; v_call: TRBV9; cdr3_nt: TGTGCCAGCAGCCCACGGGGTAGCGGGATTCTCCCCTACGAGCAGTACTTC; cdr3_aa: CASSPRGSGILPYEQYF
d_call: NA; j_call: TRBJ2-7; clone_size: once; v_call: TRBV7-9; cdr3_nt: TGTGCCAGCAGCTCACAGCTGTACGAGCAGTACTTC; cdr3_aa: CASSSQLYEQYF
d_call: NA; j_call: TRBJ1-4; clone_size: NA; v_call: TRBV5-1; cdr3_nt: TGCGCCAGCAGCTTGGGCGGGGGTGGTGAAAAACTGTTTTTT; cdr3_aa: CASSLGGGGEKLFF
d_call: NA; j_call: TRBJ2-5; clone_size: NA; v_call: TRBV5-1; cdr3_nt: TGCGCCAGCACCCCGAGGGGAGGCAGTAACCAAGAGACCCAGTACTTC; cdr3_aa: CASTPRGGSNQETQYF
d_call: TRBD1; j_call: TRBJ2-7; clone_size: NA; v_call: TRBV28; cdr3_nt: TGTGCCAGCAGGAGGGACAGGGGGCAATTCTACGAGCAGTACTTC; cdr3_aa: CASRRDRGQFYEQYF
d_call: NA; j_call: TRBJ2-7; clone_size: NA; v_call: TRBV7-2; cdr3_nt: TGTGCCAGCAGCTTGGACAGCCCCTACGAGCAGTACTTC; cdr3_aa: CASSLDSPYEQYF
d_call: NA; j_call: TRBJ1-1; clone_size: once; v_call: TRBV5-5; cdr3_nt: TGTGCCAGCAGCCCCTGGAACCGACAAGCCACTGAAGCTTTCTTT; cdr3_aa: CASSPWNRQATEAFF
d_call: NA; j_call: TRBJ2-7; clone_size: NA; v_call: TRBV6-6; cdr3_nt: TGTGCCAGCAGTTACACCGATACAGGATCCGAGCAGTACTTC; cdr3_aa: CASSYTDTGSEQYF
d_call: TRBD1; j_call: TRBJ2-6; clone_size: NA; v_call: TRBV28; cdr3_nt: TGTGCCAGCAGGACGACAGGGTTTGGGGCCAACGTCCTGACTTTC; cdr3_aa: CASRTTGFGANVLTF
d_call: NA; j_call: TRBJ1-5; clone_size: once; v_call: TRBV18; cdr3_nt: TGTGCCAGCTCACACGGGGGACAGCCCCAGCATTTT; cdr3_aa: CASSHGGQPQHF
d_call: TRBD1; j_call: TRBJ2-5; clone_size: NA; v_call: TRBV29-1; cdr3_nt: TGCAGCGTTGGACAGGGGACCCGGGAGACCCAGTACTTC; cdr3_aa: CSVGQGTRETQYF
d_call: TRBD2; j_call: TRBJ2-5; clone_size: NA; v_call: TRBV4-2; cdr3_nt: TGTGCCAGCAGCCAAGAGTTAAGTACTAGCGGGAGGAAAGAGACCCAGTACTTC; cdr3_aa: CASSQELSTSGRKETQYF
d_call: TRBD1; j_call: TRBJ1-1; clone_size: NA; v_call: TRBV27; cdr3_nt: TGTGCCAGCAGTCCAGGACAGGGGATGAACACTGAAGCTTTCTTT; cdr3_aa: CASSPGQGMNTEAFF
d_call: NA; j_call: TRBJ1-5; clone_size: NA; v_call: TRBV6-5; cdr3_nt: TGTGCCAGCAGTCTTTCAGGGGACAGCAATCAGCCCCAGCATTTT; cdr3_aa: CASSLSGDSNQPQHF